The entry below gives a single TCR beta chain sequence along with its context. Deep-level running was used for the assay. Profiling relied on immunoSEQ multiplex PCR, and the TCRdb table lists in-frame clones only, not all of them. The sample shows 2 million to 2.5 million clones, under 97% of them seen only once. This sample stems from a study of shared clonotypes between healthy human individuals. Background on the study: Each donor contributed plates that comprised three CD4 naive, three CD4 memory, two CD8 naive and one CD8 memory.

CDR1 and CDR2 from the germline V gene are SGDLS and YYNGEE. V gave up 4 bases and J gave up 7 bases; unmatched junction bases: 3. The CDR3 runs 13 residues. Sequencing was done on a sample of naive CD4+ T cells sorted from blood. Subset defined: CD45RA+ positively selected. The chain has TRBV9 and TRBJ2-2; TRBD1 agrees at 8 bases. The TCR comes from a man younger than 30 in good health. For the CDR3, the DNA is TGTGCCAGCAGCACAGGGGGGTTCGGGGAGCTGTTTTTT. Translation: CASSTGGFGELFF.